One and the same sample provided the 32 T cell receptor beta chains below, sequenced in a study of T cell changes during pregnancy in multiple sclerosis. Clones were read by immunoSEQ multiplex PCR, and TCRdb kept only the in-frame ones, dropping some. The sample has 80,000 to 100,000 clones; 80% to 95% are singletons. Sequenced material: peripheral blood, taken in the first trimester of pregnancy. The origin of the receptors is a female donor with multiple sclerosis, enrolled in a pregnancy study.

The rearrangement joins TRBV19 to TRBJ2-6; 7 bases line up with TRBD1. After removal of 5 bases from V and 0 bases from J, the junction contained 10 bases not matched to a gene. There are 18 residues in the CDR3. The V gene's germline CDR1 is LNHDA and CDR2 SQIVND (reference sequence). CDR3: CASSFPPGQSSGANVLTF. The CDR3 nucleotides are TGTGCCAGTAGTTTTCCACCGGGACAGAGCTCTGGGGCCAACGTCCTGACTTTC.

This clone has just one count. The V call is TRBV9, the J call TRBJ2-1, with D maybe TRBD2 (6 bases). The CDR3 has 12 amino acids. V lost 4 bases and J 6 bases, leaving 8 bases between the germline ends. Germline CDR1 and CDR2: SGDLS and YYNGEE. As DNA, the CDR3 is TGTGCCAGCAGCCTTAGCGGCAATGAGCAGTTCTTC. Its protein is CASSLSGNEQFF.

This chain links TRBV14 with TRBJ2-2; 7 bases fit TRBD2. The CDR3 sequence is 13 residues long. Germline trimming cut 4 bases from V and 6 bases from J; bases unmatched to any gene: 2. Per the germline V gene, CDR1 is SGHDN and CDR2 is FVKESK. The DNA for the CDR3 is TGTGCCAGCAGCCGGGACTACCCCGGGGAGCTGTTTTTT. It translates to CASSRDYPGELFF. Filled out from reference TRBV14 and TRBJ2-2, the complete variable domain reads EAGVTQFPSHSVIEKGQTVTLRCDPISGHDNLYWYRRVMGKEIKFLLHFVKESKQDESGMPNNRFLAERTGGTYSTLKVQPAELEDSGVYFCASSRDYPGELFFGEGSRLTVL.

This rearrangement joins TRBV7-9 to TRBJ1-1; the match to TRBD1 covers 8 bases. This CDR3 has 17 residues. V was pared by 1 base and J by 1 base, with 8 bases of the junction left unmatched. Germline V gene lookup returns CDR1 SEHNR and CDR2 FQNEAQ (reference sequence). The CDR3 DNA sequence: TGTGCCAGCAGCTTAGGTCCGGGACAGGCCTGGAACACTGAAGCTTTCTTT. This sequence encodes CASSLGPGQAWNTEAFF.

This chain joins TRBV10-3 and TRBJ2-3; 10 nucleotides match TRBD2. The CDR3 has 15 amino acids. The germline CDR1 and CDR2 sequences are ENHRY and SYGVKD. Trimming took 10 bases from V and 1 from J; bases not matched to a gene: 8. In DNA form, the CDR3 reads TGTGCCACCATACCTGGGACTAGCGGCACAGATACGCAGTATTTT. It specifies CATIPGTSGTDTQYF.

V usage is TRBV6-1 and J usage is TRBJ1-5; TRBD1 matches 8 bases. Germline V CDR1 and CDR2: MNHNS, SASEGT. This CDR3 comprises 19 residues. Trimming removed 7 bases from V and 0 bases from J; junction bases left unmatched: 17. CDR3 bases: TGTGCCAGCAATGAGCTCACAGGGGGTGGTCGTTATAGCAATCAGCCCCAGCATTTT. Its protein is CASNELTGGGRYSNQPQHF.

This sequence joins TRBV4-2 and TRBJ2-2; 9 positions match TRBD2. The V gene end was trimmed by 1 base and the J gene end by 2 bases; junction bases not matched to a gene: 11. The CDR3 has 19 amino acids. Germline CDR1 and CDR2: LGHNA and YNFKEQ. The CDR3 loop reads CASSQGVGGGRANTGELFF. CDR3 coding DNA: TGTGCCAGCAGCCAAGGTGTCGGAGGCGGGAGGGCCAACACCGGGGAGCTGTTTTTT.

The V gene is TRBV5-5, the J gene TRBJ2-2; D not resolved. Between the trimmed V and J ends, which lost 0 bases and 3 bases, there was a span of 9 bases. The CDR3 has 15 residues. The V gene's germline CDR1 is SGHKS and CDR2 YYEKEE (reference sequence). The DNA of the CDR3 is TGTGCCAGCAGCTTGGCAGGCTGGTACACCGGGGAGCTGTTTTTT. It encodes CASSLAGWYTGELFF.

The chain recombines TRBV5-4 with TRBJ2-7; D possibly corresponds to TRBD2 (6 bases). Trimming took 0 bases from V and 0 from J, leaving 13 bases between them. The CDR3 extends over 16 amino acids. Germline loops: CDR1 SGHNT, CDR2 YYREEE (reference sequence). CDR3 coding DNA: TGTGCCAGCAGCTTGGGGACCCTAGCGACCTCCTACGAGCAGTACTTC. Protein product: CASSLGTLATSYEQYF.

The gene calls are TRBV5-5 and TRBJ2-3; 11 positions match TRBD2. Germline CDR1 is SGHKS and CDR2 is YYEKEE (reference sequence). Germline trimming cut 7 bases from V and 3 bases from J; bases unmatched to any gene: 4. There are 14 residues in the CDR3. The CDR3 sequence: CASLTSGKTDTQYF. The CDR3, as DNA: TGTGCCAGCTTGACTAGCGGGAAAACAGATACGCAGTATTTT.

The rearrangement links TRBV28 to TRBJ1-2; 9 bases are a match to TRBD1. J lost 5 bases, V lost 4 bases, and 5 bases had no gene match. The germline V gene encodes CDR1 MDHEN and CDR2 SYDVKM. CDR3 length equals 14 residues. CDR3 loop: CASSSRDRAYGYTF. The CDR3 nucleotides read TGTGCCAGCAGTTCCCGGGACAGGGCTTATGGCTACACCTTC.

This chain's CDR3 is CASSRGLTSSYEQYF. Here the CDR3 DNA reads TGTGCCAGCAGCCGGGGACTTACGAGCTCCTACGAGCAGTACTTC. The rearrangement links TRBV5-6 to TRBJ2-5; TRBD2 is a possible D gene (6 bases). Gene TRBJ2-7 matches the end of the DNA better, so the J call may be wrong. The CDR3 loop spans 15 amino acids. CDR1 SGHDT and CDR2 YYEEEE come from the germline V gene.

This rearrangement joins TRBV28 to TRBJ2-6; TRBD1 matches at 12 bases. V was pared by 7 bases and J by 3 bases, with 22 bases of the junction left unmatched. CDR1 and CDR2 from the germline V gene are MDHEN and SYDVKM. The CDR3 is 22 amino acids. The CDR3 sequence is CASTDDLWDRGRNSGGANVLTF. CDR3 nucleotides: TGTGCCAGCACTGACGACCTATGGGACAGGGGGCGCAATTCGGGTGGGGCCAACGTCCTGACTTTC.

The CDR3, as DNA: TGTGCCAGCAGTTCGAAGTTGACAGGGGTGGACGAGCAGTTCTTC. Translated: CASSSKLTGVDEQFF. This chain links TRBV28 with TRBJ2-1, with 8 bases lining up with TRBD1. Per germline, CDR1 MDHEN and CDR2 SYDVKM. This CDR3 comprises 15 residues. J gave up 10 bases and V 4 bases, and 12 bases lay outside the gene matches.

The genes are TRBV5-1 and TRBJ2-3; 10 bases map to TRBD2. V lost 3 bases to trimming and J lost 2 bases; unmatched junction nucleotides: 6. CDR1 is SGHRS and CDR2 is YFSETQ in the germline V gene. This CDR3 has 16 residues. The CDR3 region has the DNA TGCGCCAGCAGCTCTATAGCGGGAGGCACCACAGATACGCAGTATTTT. Amino acids: CASSSIAGGTTDTQYF. Supplemented by reference TRBV5-1 and TRBJ2-3, the full variable domain reads KAGVTQTPRYLIKTRGQQVTLSCSPISGHRSVSWYQQTPGQGLQFLFEYFSETQRNKGNFPGRFSGRQFSNSRSEMNVSTLELGDSALYLCASSSIAGGTTDTQYFGPGTRLTVL.

The gene calls are TRBV5-4 and TRBJ2-7, with a tentative D call TRBD1 (6 bases). V was shortened by 0 bases and J by 3 bases, with 7 bases between the two germline ends. CDR1 is SGHNT, CDR2 YYREEE, per germline (reference sequence). The CDR3 extends over 13 amino acids. CDR3 in DNA: TGTGCCAGCAGCTTGGACAGGGACTACGAGCAGTACTTC. It is translated as CASSLDRDYEQYF.

The chain links TRBV10-2 to TRBJ1-5; D remains ambiguous. Germline V gene sequence: CDR1 WSHSY, CDR2 SAAADI. The CDR3 totals 12 residues. V was cut by 11 bases and J by 2 bases, with 10 bases left in between. This chain's CDR3 is CASQEGNQPQHF. For the CDR3, the DNA is TGCGCCTCACAAGAGGGCAATCAGCCCCAGCATTTT.

This clone is a singleton in its sample. The J gene is TRBJ1-2, the V gene TRBV6-5, with D hard to call. The CDR3 has 14 residues. Germline V gene data show CDR1 as MNHEY and CDR2 as SVGAGI. Deletions cut 6 bases from V and 4 bases from J, with 15 bases between. This CDR3 reads CASSPESFLYGYTF. The DNA for the CDR3 is TGTGCCAGCAGCCCTGAGAGTTTCCTCTATGGCTACACCTTC.

The chain joins TRBV2 to TRBJ1-1, with 8 positions matching TRBD1. The germline V gene encodes CDR1 SNHLY and CDR2 FYNNEI. The J segment lost 2 bases and the V segment lost 8 bases, leaving 4 bases of the junction unmatched. The CDR3 has 13 amino acids. This CDR3 reads CASQTGANTEAFF. The CDR3 region has the DNA TGTGCCAGCCAGACAGGGGCAAACACTGAAGCTTTCTTT.

The rearrangement links TRBV6-1 to TRBJ2-7; 12 bases are shared with TRBD1. Germline lookup yields CDR1 MNHNS and CDR2 SASEGT. The CDR3 runs 18 residues. Trimming cost V 4 bases and J 0 bases; bases outside gene matches: 10. In DNA form, the CDR3 reads TGTGCCAGCAGTGTCTCCGGGACAGGGGGCTTTAGCTCCTACGAGCAGTACTTC. Translating gives CASSVSGTGGFSSYEQYF.

This chain uses TRBV27 with TRBJ2-7, with 9 bases aligning to TRBD2. The length of the CDR3 is 15 residues. V was pared by 2 bases and J by 5 bases, with 7 bases of the junction left unmatched. Germline CDR1 is MNHEY and CDR2 is SMNVEV (reference sequence). The CDR3 reads CASSLGAGGPNEQYF. The DNA of the CDR3 is TGTGCCAGCAGTTTAGGGGCGGGAGGGCCCAACGAGCAGTACTTC.

The DNA of the CDR3 is TGTGCCACCAGCAGAGATGTTCACAGGGTCGACGAGCAGTACTTC. Its protein is CATSRDVHRVDEQYF. The chain has TRBV15 and TRBJ2-7, with D possibly TRBD1 on 6 matching bases. The CDR3 is 15 residues long. Germline V CDR1 and CDR2: LNHNV, YYDKDF (reference sequence). V was pared by 0 bases and J by 5 bases, with 14 bases between.

In this sample, this clone turned up once. The V gene is TRBV19, the J gene TRBJ2-7, with 10 positions matching TRBD2. This CDR3 has 16 amino acids. J lost 2 bases, V lost 1 base, and 5 bases had no gene match. Per the germline V gene, CDR1 is LNHDA and CDR2 is SQIVND (reference sequence). The CDR3: CASSIARTSGTYEQYF. The CDR3 coding sequence is TGTGCCAGTAGTATAGCCCGGACTAGCGGCACCTACGAGCAGTACTTC.

This chain connects TRBV9 to TRBJ2-1; 16 bases fit TRBD2. With V trimmed by 3 bases and J by 0 bases, 6 bases remained unmatched. Per the germline V gene, CDR1 is SGDLS and CDR2 is YYNGEE. The length of the CDR3 is 19 residues. The CDR3 spells CASSGEGLAGGGSYNEQFF. CDR3 nucleotide sequence: TGTGCCAGCAGCGGTGAGGGACTAGCGGGAGGGGGCTCCTACAATGAGCAGTTCTTC.

The rearrangement uses TRBV28 and TRBJ1-5; 7 bases fit TRBD1. With V trimmed by 2 bases and J by 4 bases, 11 bases remained unmatched. The CDR3 covers 17 residues. Germline CDR1 reads MDHEN; CDR2 reads SYDVKM. The CDR3 bases are TGTGCCAGCAGTTTACCAGGGGGTATAGGAGGGAATCAGCCCCAGCATTTT. Its protein product is CASSLPGGIGGNQPQHF.

This chain links TRBV27 with TRBJ1-1, with D possibly being TRBD1 (6 bases). The CDR3 sequence is 15 residues long. With 5 bases removed from V and 5 bases from J, the gap between germline ends came to 18 bases. Looked up from germline, CDR1 is MNHEY and CDR2 is SMNVEV (reference sequence). In nucleotides, the CDR3 is TGTGCCAGCAGTCCCCGGACAGCCTGGGGGACTGAAGCTTTCTTT. Translated, it gives CASSPRTAWGTEAFF.

The CDR3 region has the DNA TGCGCCAGCACGGACAGCAACTCCTACAATGAGCAGTTCTTC. Protein: CASTDSNSYNEQFF. The genes are TRBV5-1 and TRBJ2-1, with D maybe TRBD1 (6 bases). V was clipped by 6 bases and J by 0 bases, with 10 bases between them. The CDR3 is 14 residues long. Germline loops: CDR1 SGHRS, CDR2 YFSETQ.

The chain joins TRBV2 to TRBJ1-2, with TRBD1 matching 7 bases. The germline CDR1 and CDR2 sequences are SNHLY and FYNNEI. The CDR3 length is 14 residues. J lost 3 bases, V lost 6 bases, and 7 bases had no gene match. The CDR3 reads CASSDRASDYGYTF. In DNA form, the CDR3 reads TGTGCCAGCAGCGACAGGGCCTCGGACTATGGCTACACCTTC.

The genes are TRBV5-6 and TRBJ2-3; 10 bases line up with TRBD2. The CDR3 consists of 15 residues. Germline CDR1 and CDR2: SGHDT and YYEEEE. With V trimmed by 4 bases and J by 6 bases, 8 bases remained unmatched. The CDR3 region is CASSRSSGSWDTQYF. The CDR3 DNA is TGTGCCAGCAGCCGTTCTAGCGGGAGTTGGGATACGCAGTATTTT.

V and J are TRBV7-2 and TRBJ2-1; 11 bases fit TRBD2. V gave up 6 bases and J gave up 9 bases; unmatched junction bases: 10. This CDR3 has 15 amino acids. The germline CDR1 and CDR2 sequences are SGHTA and FQGNSA. As DNA, the CDR3 is TGTGCCAGCAGGGAACTAGCGGGAGTGCCCCGTGAGCAGTTCTTC. This encodes CASRELAGVPREQFF.

The rearrangement uses TRBV6-5 and TRBJ2-1, with D maybe TRBD1 (5 bases). The CDR3 spans 15 residues. Looked up from germline, CDR1 is MNHEY and CDR2 is SVGAGI. The ends were cut back, 0 bases at V and 6 bases at J, with 12 bases in the middle. The CDR3 here is CASSYSIGVGNEQFF. CDR3 bases: TGTGCCAGCAGTTACTCGATAGGGGTTGGCAATGAGCAGTTCTTC.

This sequence joins TRBV6-1 and TRBJ2-3; 9 bases align to TRBD2. Trimming took 1 base from V and 1 from J; bases not matched to a gene: 3. This CDR3 is 16 amino acids long. Germline V gene data show CDR1 as MNHNS and CDR2 as SASEGT. The CDR3 nucleotides are TGTGCCAGCAGTGAAGTTTTAGCGGGAGGCACAGATACGCAGTATTTT. It specifies CASSEVLAGGTDTQYF.